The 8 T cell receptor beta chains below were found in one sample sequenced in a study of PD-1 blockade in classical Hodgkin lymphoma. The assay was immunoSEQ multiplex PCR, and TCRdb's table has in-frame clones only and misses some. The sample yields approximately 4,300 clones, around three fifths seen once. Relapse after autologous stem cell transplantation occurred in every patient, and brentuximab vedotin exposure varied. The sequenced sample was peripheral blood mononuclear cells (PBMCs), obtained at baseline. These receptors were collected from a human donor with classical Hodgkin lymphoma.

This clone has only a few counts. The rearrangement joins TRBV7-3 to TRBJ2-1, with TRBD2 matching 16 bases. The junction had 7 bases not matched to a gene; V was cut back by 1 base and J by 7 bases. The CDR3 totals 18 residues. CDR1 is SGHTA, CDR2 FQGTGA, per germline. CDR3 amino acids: CASSLMSGTSGRGNEQFF. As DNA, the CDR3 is TGTGCCAGCAGCTTAATGTCCGGGACTAGCGGGAGGGGTAATGAGCAGTTCTTC.

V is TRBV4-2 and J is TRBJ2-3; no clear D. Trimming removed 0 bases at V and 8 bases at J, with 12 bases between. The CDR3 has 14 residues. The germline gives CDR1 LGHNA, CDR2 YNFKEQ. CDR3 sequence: CASSQDATTGTQYF. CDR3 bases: TGTGCCAGCAGCCAAGACGCCACGACGGGTACGCAGTATTTT.

The CDR3 sequence is CASSLDFGTLNTQYF. For the CDR3, the DNA is TGTGCCAGCAGCTTAGATTTCGGGACCCTTAATACGCAGTATTTT. V gene TRBV11-3 combines with J gene TRBJ2-3; D is possibly TRBD1 or TRBD2 (5 bases each). V shed 0 bases and J shed 7 bases, with 14 bases lying between them. The germline V gene has CDR1 SGHNT and CDR2 YENEEA. There are 15 residues in the CDR3.

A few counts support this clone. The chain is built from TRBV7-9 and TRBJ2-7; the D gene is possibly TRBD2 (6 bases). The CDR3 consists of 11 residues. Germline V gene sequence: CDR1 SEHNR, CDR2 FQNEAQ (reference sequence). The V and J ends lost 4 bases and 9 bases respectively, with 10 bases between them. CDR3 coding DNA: TGTGCCAGCAGCTCCTTCGGGGGGCAGTACTTC. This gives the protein CASSSFGGQYF. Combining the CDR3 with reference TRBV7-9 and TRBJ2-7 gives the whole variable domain DTGVSQNPRHKITKRGQNVTFRCDPISEHNRLYWYRQTLGQGPEFLTYFQNEAQLEKSRLLSDRFSAERPKGSFSTLEIQRTEQGDSAMYLCASSSFGGQYFGPGTRLTVT.

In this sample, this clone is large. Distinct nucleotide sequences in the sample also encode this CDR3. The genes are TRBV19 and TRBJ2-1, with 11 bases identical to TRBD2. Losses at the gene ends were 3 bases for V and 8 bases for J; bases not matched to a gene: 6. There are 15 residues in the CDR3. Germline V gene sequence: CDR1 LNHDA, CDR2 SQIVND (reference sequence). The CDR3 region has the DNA TGTGCCAGTAGTATCACTAGCGGGAGTCTGGATGAGCAGTTCTTC. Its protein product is CASSITSGSLDEQFF.

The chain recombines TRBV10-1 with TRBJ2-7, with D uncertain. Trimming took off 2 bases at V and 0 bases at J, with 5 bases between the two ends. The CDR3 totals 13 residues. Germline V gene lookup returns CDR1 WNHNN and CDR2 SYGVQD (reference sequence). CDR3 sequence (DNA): TGCGCCAGCAGTGAGGGTTCCTCCTACGAGCAGTACTTC. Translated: CASSEGSSYEQYF.

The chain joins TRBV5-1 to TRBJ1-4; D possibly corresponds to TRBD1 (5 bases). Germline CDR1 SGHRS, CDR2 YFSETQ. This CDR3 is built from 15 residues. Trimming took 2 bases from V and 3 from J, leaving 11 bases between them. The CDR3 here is CASSFLGVANEKLFF. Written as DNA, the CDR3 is TGCGCCAGCAGCTTCTTAGGGGTTGCTAATGAAAAACTGTTTTTT.

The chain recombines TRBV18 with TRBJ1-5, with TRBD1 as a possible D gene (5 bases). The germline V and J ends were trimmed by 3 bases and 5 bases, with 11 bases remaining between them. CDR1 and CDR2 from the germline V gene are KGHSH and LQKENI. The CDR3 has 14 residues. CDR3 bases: TGTGCCAGCTCACCCCAGGGATCGGATCAGCCCCAGCATTTT. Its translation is CASSPQGSDQPQHF.